Presented here are 21 T cell receptor beta chains from one specimen sequenced in a study of blood T cell repertoires in COVID-19. This table comes from immunoSEQ multiplex PCR, and its TCRdb copy is limited to in-frame clones, with some not included. The repertoire holds 150,000 to 200,000 clones, with 83% as singletons. The sequencing sample was made of peripheral blood. The receptor set was obtained from an older woman with COVID-19, enrolled during active disease.

V gene TRBV28 combines with J gene TRBJ1-1; D possibly corresponds to TRBD1 (5 bases). V lost 9 bases, J lost 10 bases, and 21 bases lay in between. Germline values: CDR1 MDHEN, CDR2 SYDVKM. The CDR3 is 13 residues long. In nucleotides, the CDR3 is TGTGCCAGTGCTTTGAATAACGGGGGGGTAGCTTTCTTT. Protein: CASALNNGGVAFF.

The rearrangement uses TRBV3-1 (or the pseudogene TRBV3-2) and TRBJ2-6; D is undetermined. Germline V gene sequence: CDR1 LGHDT, CDR2 YNNKEL (reference sequence). V was clipped by 0 bases and J by 3 bases, with 21 bases between them. The CDR3 extends over 20 amino acids. DNA for the CDR3: TGTGCCAGCAGCCAAGATCTCCAACCTTTGACAACTGGTGGGGCCAACGTCCTGACTTTC. This translates into CASSQDLQPLTTGGANVLTF.

The chain uses TRBV11-2 and TRBJ1-5; unclear D gene. The germline V gene has CDR1 SGHAT and CDR2 FQNNGV. V lost 1 base and J lost 4, with 5 bases in between. The CDR3 extends over 13 amino acids. CDR3 loop: CASSLAENQPQHF. For the CDR3, the DNA is TGTGCCAGCAGCTTAGCCGAGAATCAGCCCCAGCATTTT.

The chain carries TRBV27 and TRBJ2-7; the D gene is possibly TRBD1 (6 bases). V gave up 0 bases and J gave up 2 bases, with 14 bases separating them. The CDR3 sequence is 16 residues long. Germline V gives CDR1 MNHEY, CDR2 SMNVEV (reference sequence). CDR3 coding DNA: TGTGCCAGCAGTTTATCGGAGGAACAGGGCGCCTACGAGCAGTACTTC. As protein: CASSLSEEQGAYEQYF.

V usage is TRBV5-5 and J usage is TRBJ1-6, with D perhaps matching TRBD1 (6 bases). Germline V gives CDR1 SGHKS, CDR2 YYEKEE (reference sequence). V dropped 1 base and J dropped 8 bases, with 16 bases sitting between them. The CDR3 has 16 amino acids. The CDR3 DNA sequence: TGTGCCAGCAGCTTGCCAGGGGTAGGGAAGGATTCACCCCTCCACTTT. This encodes CASSLPGVGKDSPLHF.

The chain has TRBV3-1 (or the pseudogene TRBV3-2) and TRBJ2-1; 11 bases fit TRBD2. This CDR3 comprises 15 residues. From germline, CDR1 is LGHDT and CDR2 YNNKEL (reference sequence). V was clipped by 5 bases and J by 10 bases; unmatched bases: 10. The CDR3 sequence is CASSTGTSGRAEQFF. In DNA, the CDR3 is TGTGCCAGCAGCACCGGGACTAGCGGACGAGCGGAGCAGTTCTTC.

J is TRBJ2-3 and V is TRBV4-1, with 10 bases fitting TRBD2. Germline loops: CDR1 MGHRA, CDR2 YSYEKL. The junction had 7 bases not matched to a gene; V was cut back by 3 bases and J by 1 base. CDR3 length equals 17 residues. In DNA, the CDR3 is TGCGCCAGCAGCCAGGGGGGAGCGGGAGGGGGCACAGATACGCAGTATTTT. This translates into CASSQGGAGGGTDTQYF.

This sequence joins TRBV28 and TRBJ1-6; a possible D gene is TRBD1 (6 bases). The CDR3 runs to 14 residues. Germline CDR1 is MDHEN and CDR2 is SYDVKM. The V end was cut by 6 bases, the J end by 6 bases, with 12 bases between. The CDR3 bases are TGTGCCAGCAGCCCTGGACAGATTAATTCACCCCTCCACTTT. It encodes CASSPGQINSPLHF.

The CDR3 DNA sequence: TGCGCCAGCAGCCAAGAGCAGAGCGCCTCCAGGGGCCTATATGGCTACACCTTC. Translating it yields CASSQEQSASRGLYGYTF. The chain is built from TRBV4-1 and TRBJ1-2, with a weak D call TRBD1 (6 bases). Trimming removed 0 bases from V and 5 bases from J, with 22 bases in between. This CDR3 comprises 18 residues. Germline CDR1 MGHRA, CDR2 YSYEKL.

The chain uses TRBV7-9 and TRBJ1-1; TRBD1 might be the D (6 bases). The CDR3 has 16 residues. CDR1 is SEHNR, CDR2 FQNEAQ, per germline (reference sequence). V lost 3 bases and J lost 4, with 18 bases in between. CDR3 nucleotide sequence: TGTGCCAGCAGCTTTGGTGTCGGCGGGGGCGTCACTGAAGCTTTCTTT. This sequence encodes CASSFGVGGGVTEAFF.

The count of this clone is one. This sequence joins TRBV1 and TRBJ2-1; TRBD2 reflects the table's D call only, with no check against the DNA. TRBV1 is designated a pseudogene. The CDR3 is made up of 16 amino acids. CDR3 residues: CTSGIKRGWGYNEQFF. As DNA, the CDR3 is TGCACCAGCGGGATTAAGCGGGGCTGGGGATACAATGAGCAGTTCTTC.

CDR3 residues: CASSVLPGGAGYTGELFF. The CDR3 region has the DNA TGTGCCAGCAGCGTACTTCCAGGGGGCGCGGGATATACCGGGGAGCTGTTTTTT. The rearrangement joins TRBV9 to TRBJ2-2; 8 nucleotides agree with TRBD1. Germline V gene data show CDR1 as SGDLS and CDR2 as YYNGEE. This CDR3 is built from 18 residues. V trimming: 1 base; J trimming: 5 bases; junction bases outside the gene matches: 13. The entire variable domain, with the rest obtained from reference TRBV9 and TRBJ2-2, is as follows: DSGVTQTPKHLITATGQRVTLRCSPRSGDLSVYWYQQSLDQGLQFLIQYYNGEERAKGNILERFSAQQFPDLHSELNLSSLELGDSALYFCASSVLPGGAGYTGELFFGEGSRLTVL.

The chain has TRBV9 and TRBJ1-1; no clear D gene. The CDR3 length is 14 residues. Looked up from germline, CDR1 is SGDLS and CDR2 is YYNGEE. Trimming took off 0 bases at V and 5 bases at J, with 11 bases between the two ends. DNA for the CDR3: TGTGCCAGCAGCGTAGCGGGGTTTGGGACTGAAGCTTTCTTT. Its protein is CASSVAGFGTEAFF. The full variable domain, with the rest looked up from reference TRBV9 and TRBJ1-1, is DSGVTQTPKHLITATGQRVTLRCSPRSGDLSVYWYQQSLDQGLQFLIQYYNGEERAKGNILERFSAQQFPDLHSELNLSSLELGDSALYFCASSVAGFGTEAFFGQGTRLTVV.

This chain uses TRBV3-1 (or the pseudogene TRBV3-2) with TRBJ2-7, with 8 bases matching TRBD1. V shed 3 bases, J shed 9 bases, and the junction held 7 bases outside the gene matches. The CDR3 runs 13 residues. Germline V gene sequence: CDR1 LGHDT, CDR2 YNNKEL (reference sequence). CDR3 nucleotide sequence: TGTGCCAGCAGCCAGGGGACAGGTCTCACGCAGTACTTC. Its translation is CASSQGTGLTQYF.

The chain links TRBV6-2 or TRBV6-3 to TRBJ1-6; D ambiguous. The germline V and J ends were trimmed by 3 bases and 8 bases, with 5 bases remaining between them. The CDR3 is 12 amino acids. Germline V gene lookup returns CDR1 MNHEY and CDR2 SVGEGT. For the CDR3, the DNA is TGTGCCAGCAGTTATCTTGATTCACCCCTCCACTTT. Its protein product is CASSYLDSPLHF.

J is TRBJ1-2 and V is TRBV28; D is undetermined. V lost 5 bases, J lost 8 bases, and 15 bases lay in between. This CDR3 has 13 residues. Germline-derived CDR1 and CDR2 are MDHEN and SYDVKM. The CDR3 DNA sequence: TGTGCCAGCAGTCTCGAGGTAGGCCCCGGCTACACCTTC. Protein product: CASSLEVGPGYTF.

The chain is built from TRBV10-2 and TRBJ1-5, with D perhaps matching TRBD1 (5 bases). Per germline, CDR1 WSHSY and CDR2 SAAADI. V was shortened by 1 base and J by 7 bases, with 23 bases between the two germline ends. The CDR3 is made up of 18 amino acids. As DNA, the CDR3 is TGCGCCAGCAGTGAGTTCGGTCCGGGCCAGGGAGGCAGGCAGCCCCAGCATTTT. Translating gives CASSEFGPGQGGRQPQHF.

The gene calls are TRBV28 and TRBJ1-2; 7 bases fit TRBD1. V was clipped by 6 bases and J by 3 bases; unmatched bases: 7. CDR1 and CDR2 from the germline V gene are MDHEN and SYDVKM. The CDR3 extends over 14 amino acids. This CDR3 is CASRYRDSDYGYTF. CDR3 bases: TGTGCCAGCAGGTACCGGGACAGCGACTATGGCTACACCTTC.

For this clone: At one of its ends the junction is not consistent with the germline gene, which may arise from a read error. The rearrangement joins TRBV27 to TRBJ2-5, with D possibly matching TRBD1 (5 bases). This CDR3 spans 14 amino acids. Per germline, CDR1 MNHEY and CDR2 SMNVEV (reference sequence). This CDR3 reads CATSLRPGLETQYF. For the CDR3, the DNA is TGTGCCACCAGTTTACGACCAGGGCTGGAGACCCAGTACTTC.

CDR3 coding DNA: TGTGCCAGCAGGGGACTTTATAGCAATCAGCCCCAGCATTTT. Protein product: CASRGLYSNQPQHF. The V gene is TRBV6-5, the J gene TRBJ1-5, with D perhaps TRBD1 (5 bases). Germline V gene lookup returns CDR1 MNHEY and CDR2 SVGAGI. CDR3 length equals 14 residues. V shed 6 bases and J shed 0 bases, with 9 bases lying between them.

V is TRBV28 and J is TRBJ1-4; possibly TRBD1 for D (5 bases). Germline CDR1 is MDHEN and CDR2 is SYDVKM. The CDR3 length is 13 residues. Trimming removed 6 bases at V and 8 bases at J, with 13 bases between. The CDR3 coding sequence is TGTGCCAGCAGCCCAGGGTTGGGGGAAAAACTGTTTTTT. This codes for CASSPGLGEKLFF.